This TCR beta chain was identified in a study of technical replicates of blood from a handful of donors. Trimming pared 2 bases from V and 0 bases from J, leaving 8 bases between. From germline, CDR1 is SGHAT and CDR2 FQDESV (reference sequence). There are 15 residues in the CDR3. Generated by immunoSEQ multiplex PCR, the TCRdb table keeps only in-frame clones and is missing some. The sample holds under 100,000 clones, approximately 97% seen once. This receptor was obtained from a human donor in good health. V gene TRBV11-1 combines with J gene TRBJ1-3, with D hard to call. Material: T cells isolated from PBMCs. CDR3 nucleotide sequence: TGTGCCAGCAGCTTACAGGCTCTCTCTGGAAACACCATATATTTT. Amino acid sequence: CASSLQALSGNTIYF.